This T cell receptor (beta chain) originates from a study of vaccination and CD4 T cells after COVID-19. Study overall: Overlapping SARS-CoV-2, HCoV-NL63, HCoV-OC43 and HCoV-229E spike peptides were used to stimulate cells.

Treatment of the sample: approximately nine-day PBMC culture with coronavirus spike peptide pools or control peptides (ViraFEST assay). Prior to the COVID-19 pandemic (2011-2018), the unexposed donor's CD4+ T cells were collected. The CDR3 sequence is 11 residues long. With 2 bases removed from V and 14 bases from J, the gap between germline ends came to 13 bases. Germline V lookup: CDR1 DFQATT, CDR2 SNEGSKA (reference sequence). This clonotype turned up a few times. Its antigen remains unknown. Sequencing of DNA taken from cultured CD4+ T cells relied on the Oncomine TCR Beta short-read assay. TCRdb reanalysed the PCR reads using MiXCR and keeps one entry per CDR3 protein. The sample holds approximately 7,000 distinct CDR3 sequences, roughly 46% seen once.

J is TRBJ2-1 and V is TRBV20-1; D unclear. The receptor was isolated from a human donor in good health. Sequences were obtained from CD4+ T cells from blood, cultured in vitro. This chain's CDR3 is CSARTFPREFF. DNA for the CDR3: TGCAGTGCTAGAACGTTTCCAAGGGAGTTCTTC.